This T cell receptor (beta chain) comes out of a study of T-cell memory formation after mild COVID-19. TCRdb processed the 5' RACE reads anew with MiXCR; each CDR3 protein has one entry. The profile shows 550,000 to 600,000 distinct CDR3 sequences, approximately 15% of them singletons. The receptor was isolated from an adult woman who had mild COVID-19 (a few samples of this study predate the infection). Cell type and time point are not known. Sequenced input: PBMCs or a T cell subset sorted from them (not recorded which).

CDR3 loop: CASSYGLAGAYNEQFF. Here the CDR3 DNA reads TGTGCCAGCAGTTACGGACTAGCGGGGGCCTACAATGAGCAGTTCTTC. The chain links TRBV6-2 or TRBV6-3 to TRBJ2-1; 13 bases agree with TRBD2. Trimming cost V 2 bases and J 2 bases; bases outside gene matches: 0. In germline, CDR1 is MNHEY, CDR2 SVGEGT. The CDR3 has 16 amino acids.